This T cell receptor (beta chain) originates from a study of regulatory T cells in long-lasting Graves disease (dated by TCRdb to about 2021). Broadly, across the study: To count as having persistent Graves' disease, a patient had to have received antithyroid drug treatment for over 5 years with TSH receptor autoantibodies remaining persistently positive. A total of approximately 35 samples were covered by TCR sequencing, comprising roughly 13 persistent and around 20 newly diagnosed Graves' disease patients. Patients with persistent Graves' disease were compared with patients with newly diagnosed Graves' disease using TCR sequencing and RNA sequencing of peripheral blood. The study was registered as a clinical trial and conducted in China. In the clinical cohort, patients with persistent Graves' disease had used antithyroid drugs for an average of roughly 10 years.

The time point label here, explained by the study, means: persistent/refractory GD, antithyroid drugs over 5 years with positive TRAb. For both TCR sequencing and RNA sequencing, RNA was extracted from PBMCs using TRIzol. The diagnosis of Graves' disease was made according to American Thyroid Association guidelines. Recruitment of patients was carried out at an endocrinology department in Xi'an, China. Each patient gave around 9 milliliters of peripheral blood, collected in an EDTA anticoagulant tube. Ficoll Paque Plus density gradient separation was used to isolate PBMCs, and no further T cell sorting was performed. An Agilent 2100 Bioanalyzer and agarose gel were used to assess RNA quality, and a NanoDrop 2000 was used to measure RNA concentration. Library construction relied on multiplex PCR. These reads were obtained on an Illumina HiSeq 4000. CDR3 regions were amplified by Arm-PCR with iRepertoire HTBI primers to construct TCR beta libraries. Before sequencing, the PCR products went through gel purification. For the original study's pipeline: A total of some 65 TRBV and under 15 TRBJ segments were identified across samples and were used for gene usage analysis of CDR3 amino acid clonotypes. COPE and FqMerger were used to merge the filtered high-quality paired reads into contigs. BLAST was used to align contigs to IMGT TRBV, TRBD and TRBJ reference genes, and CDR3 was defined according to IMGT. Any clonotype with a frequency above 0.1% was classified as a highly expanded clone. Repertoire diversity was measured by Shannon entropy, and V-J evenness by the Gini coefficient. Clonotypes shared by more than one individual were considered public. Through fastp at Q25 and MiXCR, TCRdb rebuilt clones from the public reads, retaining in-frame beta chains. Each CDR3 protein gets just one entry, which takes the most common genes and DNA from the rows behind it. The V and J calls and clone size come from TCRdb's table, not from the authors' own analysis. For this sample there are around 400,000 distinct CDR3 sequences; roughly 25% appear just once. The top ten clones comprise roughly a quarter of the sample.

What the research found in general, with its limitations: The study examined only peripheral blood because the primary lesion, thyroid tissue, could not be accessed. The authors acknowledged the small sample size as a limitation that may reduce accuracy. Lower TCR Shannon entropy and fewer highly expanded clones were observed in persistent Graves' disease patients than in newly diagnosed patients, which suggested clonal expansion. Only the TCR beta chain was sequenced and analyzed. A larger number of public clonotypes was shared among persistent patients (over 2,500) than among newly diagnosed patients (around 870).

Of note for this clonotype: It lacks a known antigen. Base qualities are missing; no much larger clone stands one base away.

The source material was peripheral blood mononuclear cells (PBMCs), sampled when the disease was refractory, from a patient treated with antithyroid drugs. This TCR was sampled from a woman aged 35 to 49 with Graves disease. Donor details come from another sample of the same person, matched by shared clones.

Read as DNA, the sequence is TGTGCCAGTAGTCCTCAAACCGGGACACTAATGACGACCCAGTACTTC. Its protein is CASSPQTGTLMTTQYF. The chain is made from TRBV19 and TRBJ2-5; the D gene is perhaps TRBD1, from 6 matching bases. Counted from cysteine to phenylalanine, this CDR3 has 16 amino acids. Only the CDR3 region is kept as DNA, spanning 48 bases read in frame from base 1. V is clipped by 5 bases and J by 7 bases, and the sequence between their germline boundaries is 23 bases long. In the germline V gene (reference sequence), CDR1 corresponds to LNHDA and CDR2 to SQIVND. Beyond the CDR3, the reference TRBV19 and TRBJ2-5 genes provide the residues; the full variable domain reads: DGGITQSPKYLFRKEGQNVTLSCEQNLNHDAMYWYRQDPGQGLRLIYYSQIVNDFQKGDIAEGYSVSREKKESFPLTVTSAQKNPTAFYLCASSPQTGTLMTTQYFGPGTRLLVL.